This T cell receptor beta chain was documented in a study of T cell responses to AZD1222 COVID-19 vaccine. Regarding the study as a whole: The study found Spike-specific TCR breadth and depth rose after two AZD1222 doses. The study identified only six AZD1222 recipients as seropositive at baseline.

The assay was immunoSEQ multiplex PCR, and TCRdb's table has in-frame clones only and misses some. The sample shows about 55,000 clones, about 85% of them seen only once. V lost 4 bases, J lost 1 base, and 9 bases stayed unmatched. CDR1 and CDR2 (germline): SGHTA, FQGNSA. This CDR3 is built from 16 residues. In regard to this clone: The antigen is unknown.

This sequence was found in an adult in good health. This chain uses TRBV7-2 with TRBJ1-1; 7 bases map to TRBD1. Sequences were derived from peripheral blood, sampled on day 0 of AZD1222 vaccination. CDR3 DNA sequence: TGTGCCAGCAGCTCCGGAGGGACAGCCGAGAACACTGAAGCTTTCTTT. It specifies CASSSGGTAENTEAFF.